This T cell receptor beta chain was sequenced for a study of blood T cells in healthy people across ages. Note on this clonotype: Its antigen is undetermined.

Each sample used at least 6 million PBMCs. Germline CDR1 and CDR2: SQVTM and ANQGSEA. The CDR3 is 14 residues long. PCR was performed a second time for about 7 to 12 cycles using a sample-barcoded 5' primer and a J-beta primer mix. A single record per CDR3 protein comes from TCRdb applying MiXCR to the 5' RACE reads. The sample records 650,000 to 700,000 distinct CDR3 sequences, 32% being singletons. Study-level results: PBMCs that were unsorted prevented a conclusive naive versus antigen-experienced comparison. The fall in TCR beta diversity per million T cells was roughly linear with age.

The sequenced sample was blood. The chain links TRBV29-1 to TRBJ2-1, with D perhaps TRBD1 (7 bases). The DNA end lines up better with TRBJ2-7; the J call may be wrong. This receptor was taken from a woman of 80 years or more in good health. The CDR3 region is CSVERDSSYNEQYF. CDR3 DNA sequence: TGCAGCGTTGAGCGGGACAGCTCCTACAATGAGCAGTACTTC.